This T cell receptor beta chain originates from a study of Tregs in tolerant kidney transplant recipients. V gave up 5 bases and J gave up 4 bases, with 18 bases separating them. The CDR3 runs 16 residues. Looked up from germline, CDR1 is SGHVS and CDR2 is FNYEAQ. Note on this clone: Its antigen is currently unknown.

Clones were read by immunoSEQ multiplex PCR, and TCRdb kept only the in-frame ones, dropping some. The sample contains fewer than 45,000 clones, 95% of which appear only once. The receptor comes from a human donor in good health. The rearrangement uses TRBV7-6 and TRBJ1-3, with TRBD1 as a possible D gene (5 bases). Sequencing was done on a sample of Tregs from blood cultured with allogeneic cells. The CDR3 spells CASSLTPAGQGNTIYF. As DNA, the CDR3 is TGTGCCAGCAGCCTCACACCCGCAGGGCAGGGAAACACCATATATTTT. Drawing the rest from reference TRBV7-6 and TRBJ1-3, the complete variable domain is GAGVSQSPRYKVTKRGQDVALRCDPISGHVSLYWYRQALGQGPEFLTYFNYEAQQDKSGLPNDRFSAERPEGSISTLTIQRTEQRDSAMYRCASSLTPAGQGNTIYFGEGSWLTVV.